The 20 T cell receptor beta chains given below trace back to one sample, sequenced in a study of cytomegalovirus exposure and HLA in healthy donors (dated by TCRdb to about 2017). The library was built by means of the immunoSEQ multiplex PCR assay. For the multiplex PCR, a mixture combining 60 forward primers for TCR Vbeta segments and 13 reverse primers for TCR Jbeta segments was used. TCRdb took over this immuneACCESS table, retaining in-frame rearrangements with V and J assigned. Such tables are incomplete; in checked studies, under half of the missing clones stem from an unresolved V gene, and the remainder is unexplained. Counted in this sample were about 180,000 clones; around four fifths of them appeared once. In total, the top ten clones hold 1% of the sample. Sequencing was done on a sample of PBMCs. The receptors originated from a woman in her fifties or sixties in good health and CMV-seropositive.

The chain recombines TRBV5-4 with TRBJ2-6; 7 bases agree with TRBD1. In germline, CDR1 is SGHNT, CDR2 YYREEE (reference sequence). V shed 3 bases, J shed 1 base, and the junction held 10 bases outside the gene matches. The CDR3 loop spans 18 amino acids. The CDR3 DNA reads TGTGCCAGCAGCTCGGGCGGCAGGGGGATATCTGGGGCCAACGTCCTGACTTTC. As protein: CASSSGGRGISGANVLTF.

The chain employs TRBV11-3 and TRBJ2-7, with D tentatively TRBD1 (5 bases). V dropped 3 bases and J dropped 5 bases, with 11 bases sitting between them. The CDR3 consists of 13 residues. CDR1 and CDR2 (germline): SGHNT, YENEEA. As DNA, the CDR3 is TGTGCCAGCAGCTTGCAGGGATCCCACGAGCAGTACTTC. Its protein is CASSLQGSHEQYF.

The chain combines TRBV6-1 with TRBJ1-2, with D tentatively TRBD1 (6 bases). This CDR3 spans 14 amino acids. Germline lookup yields CDR1 MNHNS and CDR2 SASEGT. The V end lost 0 bases, the J end lost 5 bases, and 10 bases lay between the germline ends. CDR3: CASSEAWTVYGYTF. CDR3 in DNA: TGTGCCAGCAGTGAAGCGTGGACAGTTTATGGCTACACCTTC.

This rearrangement joins TRBV27 to TRBJ2-1; weak D call: TRBD2 (7 bases). V was shortened by 3 bases and J by 8 bases, with 17 bases between the two germline ends. The CDR3 is 15 amino acids. Germline assignment: CDR1 MNHEY and CDR2 SMNVEV (reference sequence). The CDR3 spells CASSLGGAILDEQFF. In DNA, the CDR3 is TGTGCCAGCAGTTTGGGGGGGGCTATATTGGATGAGCAGTTCTTC.

V and J are TRBV27 and TRBJ2-7; perhaps TRBD2 as D (6 bases). V dropped 5 bases and J dropped 0 bases, with 14 bases sitting between them. Germline V lookup: CDR1 MNHEY, CDR2 SMNVEV (reference sequence). The CDR3 spans 15 residues. CDR3 in DNA: TGTGCCAGCAGTCCCTGGGACTCGACCTCCTACGAGCAGTACTTC. Encoded protein: CASSPWDSTSYEQYF.

The chain joins TRBV5-1 to TRBJ2-7; D gene ambiguous. The CDR3 is made up of 13 amino acids. The germline CDR1 and CDR2 sequences are SGHRS and YFSETQ. V lost 4 bases and J lost 7, with 15 bases in between. The CDR3 spells CASSESQNGEQYF. In DNA form, the CDR3 reads TGCGCCAGCAGCGAATCACAGAATGGGGAGCAGTACTTC. Based on the CDR3 plus reference TRBV5-1 and TRBJ2-7, the full variable domain is KAGVTQTPRYLIKTRGQQVTLSCSPISGHRSVSWYQQTPGQGLQFLFEYFSETQRNKGNFPGRFSGRQFSNSRSEMNVSTLELGDSALYLCASSESQNGEQYFGPGTRLTVT.

As for this clone: One end of the junction fails to match germline, which may point to a read error. This chain's CDR3 is CANSLEFGGANEKLFF. Written as DNA, the CDR3 is TGTGCCAACAGCTTAGAATTCGGGGGTGCGAATGAAAAACTGTTTTTT. This chain links TRBV11-2 with TRBJ1-4; D might be TRBD1 (5 bases). Germline V gene sequence: CDR1 SGHAT, CDR2 FQNNGV. CDR3 length: 16 amino acids.

This rearrangement joins TRBV28 to TRBJ2-1; the D is unclear. The CDR3 consists of 14 residues. Trimming shortened V by 5 bases and J by 7 bases, and 15 bases separated the two germline ends. The germline V gene has CDR1 MDHEN and CDR2 SYDVKM. The CDR3 protein is CASSLYLSLNEQFF. CDR3 bases: TGTGCCAGCAGTCTCTACCTAAGCCTTAATGAGCAGTTCTTC.

The V and J genes are TRBV18 and TRBJ2-7, with TRBD2 identical over 7 bases. The junction had 7 bases not matched to a gene; V was cut back by 6 bases and J by 5 bases. The CDR3 sequence is 13 residues long. CDR1 and CDR2 from the germline V gene are KGHSH and LQKENI. CDR3 DNA: TGTGCCAGCTCCGTACTAGCGATCCACGAGCAGTACTTC. Translated, it gives CASSVLAIHEQYF.

The rearrangement links TRBV7-3 to TRBJ2-2; 7 bases agree with TRBD2. The germline gives CDR1 SGHTA, CDR2 FQGTGA. Trimming took 4 bases from V and 2 from J; bases not matched to a gene: 1. The CDR3 is 14 residues long. CDR3 amino acids: CASSWDYNTGELFF. CDR3 nucleotides: TGTGCCAGCAGCTGGGACTATAACACCGGGGAGCTGTTTTTT.

The table lists this clone with a count of one. The chain uses TRBV29-1 and TRBJ1-2; TRBD1 is a possible D gene (6 bases). The V end lost 6 bases, the J end lost 4 bases, and 9 bases lay between the germline ends. CDR1 and CDR2 (germline): SQVTM, ANQGSEA. The CDR3 sequence is 11 residues long. CDR3 bases: TGCAGCGTGCAGGGGATCTATGGCTACACCTTC. This encodes CSVQGIYGYTF. The entire variable domain, with the rest obtained from reference TRBV29-1 and TRBJ1-2, is as follows: SAVISQKPSRDICQRGTSLTIQCQVDSQVTMMFWYRQQPGQSLTLIATANQGSEATYESGFVIDKFPISRPNLTFSTLTVSNMSPEDSSIYLCSVQGIYGYTFGSGTRLTVV.

This sequence joins TRBV6-5 and TRBJ1-5; possible D gene TRBD1, 5 bases. V gave up 8 bases and J gave up 5 bases, with 19 bases separating them. CDR1 MNHEY and CDR2 SVGAGI come from the germline V gene. The CDR3 contains 15 residues. The chain's CDR3 is CASAEGGEDYQPQHF. The CDR3 coding sequence is TGTGCCAGCGCTGAGGGAGGGGAGGATTATCAGCCCCAGCATTTT.

V and J are TRBV7-2 and TRBJ2-5, with 7 bases matching TRBD2. This CDR3 region has 13 residues. Trimming cost V 6 bases and J 4 bases; bases outside gene matches: 5. The V gene's germline CDR1 is SGHTA and CDR2 FQGNSA. CDR3 in amino acids: CASRGGSGETQYF. CDR3 in DNA: TGTGCCAGCAGGGGCGGGAGTGGAGAGACCCAGTACTTC.

The chain links TRBV6-5 to TRBJ1-4, with D maybe TRBD1 (6 bases). Germline V gene lookup returns CDR1 MNHEY and CDR2 SVGAGI. The CDR3 has 15 residues. V gave up 2 bases and J gave up 5 bases, with 12 bases separating them. The CDR3 DNA reads as TGTGCCAGCAGTTACGCCGGGGGGGCCAATGAAAAACTGTTTTTT. Amino acids: CASSYAGGANEKLFF.

The chain combines TRBV28 with TRBJ1-1; D is perhaps TRBD1 (5 bases). The germline V gene encodes CDR1 MDHEN and CDR2 SYDVKM. The V end lost 1 base, the J end lost 10 bases, and 10 bases lay between the germline ends. CDR3 length: 12 amino acids. For the CDR3, the DNA is TGTGCCAGCAGTTTATCCCGGGGGGGAGCTTTCTTT. Translated: CASSLSRGGAFF. Full variable domain (rest looked up from reference TRBV28 and TRBJ1-1): DVKVTQSSRYLVKRTGEKVFLECVQDMDHENMFWYRQDPGLGLRLIYFSYDVKMKEKGDIPEGYSVSREKKERFSLILESASTNQTSMYLCASSLSRGGAFFGQGTRLTVV.

The genes are TRBV19 and TRBJ1-4; weak D call: TRBD1 (5 bases). The germline V and J ends were trimmed by 3 bases and 6 bases, with 26 bases remaining between them. CDR1 is LNHDA, CDR2 SQIVND, per germline (reference sequence). The length of the CDR3 is 19 residues. The DNA for the CDR3 is TGTGCCAGTAGTATGATTGGCTCAGGGAAGGGGATTTCGGATGAAAAACTGTTTTTT. Translating it yields CASSMIGSGKGISDEKLFF.

This rearrangement joins TRBV7-2 to TRBJ2-7; 7 bases agree with TRBD1. The CDR3 extends over 13 amino acids. V trimming: 8 bases; J trimming: 5 bases; junction bases outside the gene matches: 9. Per germline, CDR1 SGHTA and CDR2 FQGNSA. This chain's CDR3 is CASGRDSAHEQYF. Here the CDR3 DNA reads TGTGCCAGCGGCCGGGACAGCGCGCACGAGCAGTACTTC. Complete variable domain (other parts from reference TRBV7-2 and TRBJ2-7): GAGVSQSPSNKVTEKGKDVELRCDPISGHTALYWYRQSLGQGLEFLIYFQGNSAPDKSGLPSDRFSAERTGGSVSTLTIQRTQQEDSAVYLCASGRDSAHEQYFGPGTRLTVT.

This clone was counted between two and nine times. The J gene is TRBJ1-2, the V gene TRBV7-8; the match to TRBD1 covers 7 bases. V lost 3 bases to trimming and J lost 4 bases; unmatched junction nucleotides: 17. Germline V gives CDR1 SGHVS, CDR2 FQNEAQ. The CDR3 is 18 residues long. This chain's CDR3 is CASSFGLRGLIGGYGYTF. As DNA, the CDR3 is TGTGCCAGCAGCTTCGGCTTGAGGGGGCTAATTGGGGGCTATGGCTACACCTTC.

This clone has a single count. The chain links TRBV28 to TRBJ2-3; TRBD2 aligns across 16 bases. CDR3 length equals 17 residues. With 3 bases clipped from V and 3 bases from J, the junction kept 3 bases outside the gene matches. The germline gives CDR1 MDHEN, CDR2 SYDVKM. The CDR3 DNA reads TGTGCCAGCAGTTTGGGACTAGCGGGAGGGCCAACAGATACGCAGTATTTT. Amino acids: CASSLGLAGGPTDTQYF.

The chain joins TRBV4-2 to TRBJ2-5; tentative D call: TRBD1 (5 bases). V was clipped by 1 base and J by 3 bases, with 15 bases between them. This CDR3 region has 16 residues. CDR1 and CDR2 from the germline V gene are LGHNA and YNFKEQ. The chain's CDR3 is CASSQVWRQRKETQYF. CDR3 nucleotides: TGTGCCAGCAGCCAAGTATGGAGACAGAGGAAAGAGACCCAGTACTTC.